Detailed here is one T cell receptor beta chain. The antigen is unknown. The record originates from a study of shared clonotypes between healthy human individuals. Study outcomes and limitations: Naive subsets tended to show greater estimated richness than memory subsets. Relative to their counterparts shared across all four donors, non-shared clonotypes exhibited diminished generation probabilities. Owing to a small donor count, the genetic and exposure-history diversity represented was limited.

CD45RO-negative, CCR7-selected cells formed the naive CD8 fraction, which excluded terminally differentiated effector memory CD45RA+ cells. Here immunoSEQ multiplex PCR was the method, and the copy in TCRdb shows in-frame clones only, minus some. Here the sample spans 2 million to 2.5 million clones, roughly 94% being singletons. The J segment lost 5 bases and the V segment lost 3 bases, leaving 10 bases of the junction unmatched. Germline loops: CDR1 SGDLS, CDR2 YYNGEE. The CDR3 covers 15 residues. The sequence was obtained from a young man in good health. Sequences were obtained from naive CD8+ T cells sorted from blood. The chain joins TRBV9 to TRBJ2-7; 8 nucleotides align to TRBD1. The CDR3 DNA reads TGTGCCAGCAGCGGAGGCACGACAGGGGTCGACGAGCAGTACTTC. Residues: CASSGGTTGVDEQYF.